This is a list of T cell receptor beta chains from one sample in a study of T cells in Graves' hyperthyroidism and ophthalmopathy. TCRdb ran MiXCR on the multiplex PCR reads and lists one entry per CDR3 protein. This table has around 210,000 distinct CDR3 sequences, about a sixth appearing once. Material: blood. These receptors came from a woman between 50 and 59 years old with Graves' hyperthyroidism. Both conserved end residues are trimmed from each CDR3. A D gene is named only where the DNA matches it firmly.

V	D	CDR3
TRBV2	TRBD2	ASTASGLNTGELF
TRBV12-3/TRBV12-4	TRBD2	ASTRTSGRARQF
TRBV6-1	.	ASALGHRNTEAF
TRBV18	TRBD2	ASSLGLAVFSTDTQY
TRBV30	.	AWSLGVGYT
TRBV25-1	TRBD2	ASSGAIGLAGGPETQY
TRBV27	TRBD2	ASGDGRSHEQY
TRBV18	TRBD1	ASSPAGTGSMNTEAF
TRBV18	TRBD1	ASSRAGTGNQPQH
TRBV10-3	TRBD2	AISPGLAGGPSIYEQY
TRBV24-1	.	ATSDLPFGGYT
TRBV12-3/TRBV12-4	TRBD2	ASSAGLAGRNEQF
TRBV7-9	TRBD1	ASSSQGNSGNTIY
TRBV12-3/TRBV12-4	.	ASTKGPDTEAF
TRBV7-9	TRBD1	ASSHGGQGGGEKLF
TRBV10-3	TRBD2	AISHPVAGRAHGELF
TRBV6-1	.	ASSQHNQRNEQF
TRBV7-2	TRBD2	ASSLRVGLAGTPYEQY
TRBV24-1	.	ATSDAGGGKETQY
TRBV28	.	ASSSSSAGLRSEQY
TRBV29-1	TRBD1	SVEFKGQGLGYT
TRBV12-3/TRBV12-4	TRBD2	ASRAELGSTSGRRNEQF
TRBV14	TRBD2	ASSPSRGRAREQF
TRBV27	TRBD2	ASSLLLAGATNEQF
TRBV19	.	ASSGPGREKLF
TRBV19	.	ASSISSVSSYNEQF
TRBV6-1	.	ASSEFIVRQQQY
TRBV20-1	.	SVKTPSGDTQY
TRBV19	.	ASSRPKKGDTEAF
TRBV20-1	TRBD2	SALLAGLANTGELF
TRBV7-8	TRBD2	ASRRGLAPPDTQY
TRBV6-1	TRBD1	ASRDRAATEAF
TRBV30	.	AWSARALTQY
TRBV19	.	ASSRQASSYNEQF
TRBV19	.	ASSLAGPSYEQY
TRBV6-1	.	ASSRISRGVTDTQY
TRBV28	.	ASSLVQGPQSQH
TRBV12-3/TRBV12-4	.	ASTSLSGTDFMNTEAF
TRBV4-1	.	ASSPLGGPTNTEAF
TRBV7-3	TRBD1	ASSLNRGDTEAF
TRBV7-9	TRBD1	ASSDRGTMNTEAF
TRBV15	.	ATSRARASYEKLF
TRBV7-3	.	ASSLIGTNSGNTIY
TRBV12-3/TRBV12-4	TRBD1	ASSLGGTGASAGELF
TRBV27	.	ASSSPPGSHEQF
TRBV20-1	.	SAEGGVEAF
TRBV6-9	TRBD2	ASSYWTSGTFLYNEQF